This T cell receptor (beta chain) emerged from a study of tumor-infiltrating lymphocytes in oesophageal squamous cell carcinoma. CDR1 and CDR2 (germline): SGHAT, FQNNGV. This CDR3 contains 13 residues. There are many counts of this clonotype. One junction end does not reproduce the germline sequence, and a read error may be involved. TCRdb reprocessed the PCR reads with MiXCR, giving one entry per CDR3 protein. The table has roughly 17,000 distinct CDR3 sequences, less than 50% seen once; the top ten hold roughly a third. The receptor was isolated from a female donor with esophageal squamous cell carcinoma. The sample comprised normal esophageal tissue next to the tumor. The V and J genes are TRBV11-2 and TRBJ2-5; tentatively, D is TRBD1 (5 bases). Written as DNA, the CDR3 is TGTGTCAGCAGCTTAGGCAGGGAACAGACCCAGTACTTC. As protein: CVSSLGREQTQYF.